The rows below give T cell receptor beta chains drawn from one sample of a study of blood T cells in healthy people across ages. TCRdb reanalysed the 5' RACE reads using MiXCR and keeps one entry per CDR3 protein. The profile shows approximately 940,000 distinct CDR3 sequences, around 49% of them singletons. Sequencing input: blood. All receptors derive from a man aged 25 to 40 in good health. Each CDR3 is given with its conserved first and last residue. A D gene is named only where the DNA matches it firmly. Rows may omit the clone size; those that give it use once, few, many or a size class.

CDR3 DNA | CDR3 protein | D gene | V gene | clone size | J gene
TGTGCCACCAGCAGAGATGGGCAAGGGGCAGATACGCAGTATTTT | CATSRDGQGADTQYF | . | TRBV15 | . | TRBJ2-3
TGTGCCAGCAGCCAAGAAGATTGGGATACGCAGTATTTT | CASSQEDWDTQYF | . | TRBV14 | few | TRBJ2-3
TGTGCCAGCAGTTACTCTTATAATTCACTCCTCCACTTT | CASSYSYNSLLHF | . | TRBV6-5 | . | TRBJ1-6
TGCGCCAGCAGGTACTCAGGGGGTAGGATGAACACTGAAGCTTTCTTT | CASRYSGGRMNTEAFF | TRBD1 | TRBV5-1 | few | TRBJ1-1
TGTGCCAGCAGTCCAGGACCCTTTAGGGAGACCCAGTACTTC | CASSPGPFRETQYF | . | TRBV12-3/TRBV12-4 | . | TRBJ2-5
TGCGCCAGCAGCCAAGATTCAATGGATCAGCCCCAGCATTTT | CASSQDSMDQPQHF | . | TRBV4-3 | . | TRBJ1-5
TGTGCCAGCAGCCTGGGGGCGCGACTTGATGGCTACACCTTC | CASSLGARLDGYTF | . | TRBV5-6 | few | TRBJ1-2
TGTGCCAGCAGTTACGGTTCTGGACAGAACACTGAAGCTTTCTTT | CASSYGSGQNTEAFF | . | TRBV6-5 | once | TRBJ1-1
TGTGCCAGCAGTCTACAGGCCTTGGACTATGGCTACACCTTC | CASSLQALDYGYTF | . | TRBV12-3/TRBV12-4 | few | TRBJ1-2
TGCAGTGCCGAAGGGCTAGCGGAAAAGAGCACAGATACGCAGTATTTT | CSAEGLAEKSTDTQYF | TRBD2 | TRBV20-1 | . | TRBJ2-3
TGTGCCAGCAGTTCCGGGACTGCACCTGGGGAGCAGTTCTTC | CASSSGTAPGEQFF | . | TRBV9 | many | TRBJ2-1
TGTGCCAGCAGTTACGTGGGCGATGAGCAGTTCTTC | CASSYVGDEQFF | . | TRBV6-2/TRBV6-3 | once | TRBJ2-1
TGTGCCAGCAGCTTATGGACAGGGCCCTACGAGCAGTACTTC | CASSLWTGPYEQYF | TRBD1 | TRBV7-2 | few | TRBJ2-7
TGTGCCATCAGTGAGTCCGAGGGTAGTCAACAAGAGACCCAGTACTTC | CAISESEGSQQETQYF | . | TRBV10-3 | few | TRBJ2-5
TGTGCCAGCAGCAAGGCGGGCTTCTCCTCGGATTCACCCCTCCACTTT | CASSKAGFSSDSPLHF | . | TRBV9 | . | TRBJ1-6
TGTGCCAGCAGTTGGGGAAACACCATATATTTT | CASSWGNTIYF | . | TRBV28 | . | TRBJ1-3
TGTGCCAGCACCAAAAGAGGACTAGCGAGCAATGAGCAGTTCTTC | CASTKRGLASNEQFF | TRBD2 | TRBV2 | few | TRBJ2-1
TGCGCCAGCCAATACAGGACGGGCAGCTACAATGAGCAGTTCTTC | CASQYRTGSYNEQFF | . | TRBV5-1 | . | TRBJ2-1
TGTGCCAGCAGTCGCGGGGGGGCATATGAGCAGTTCTTC | CASSRGGAYEQFF | TRBD2 | TRBV25-1 | few | TRBJ2-1
TGTGCCAGCAGTTTGGGGACTCTTGCCAGTCAACCCCAGCATTTT | CASSLGTLASQPQHF | . | TRBV12-3/TRBV12-4 | . | TRBJ1-5
TGTGCCACCAGCAGAGGGAACAATCAGCCCCAGCATTTT | CATSRGNNQPQHF | . | TRBV15 | . | TRBJ1-5
TGTGCCAGCAGTGACTCTAGCTCAAATGAGCAGTACTTC | CASSDSSSNEQYF | . | TRBV6-5 | . | TRBJ2-5
TGCGCCAGCCGGGATCAGCAGGAGTTCGAAAAACTGTTTTTT | CASRDQQEFEKLFF | . | TRBV4-1 | . | TRBJ1-4
TGCGCCAGCAGCACTAGGGGACAGGGATACAATGAGCAGTTCTTC | CASSTRGQGYNEQFF | TRBD1 | TRBV5-1 | . | TRBJ2-1
TGTGCCAGCAGTTTACCGACTAGGGAAGACGCAGATACGCAGTATTTT | CASSLPTREDADTQYF | . | TRBV28 | . | TRBJ2-3
TGTGCCACGGGGGTGGAACAAAACATTCAGTACTTC | CATGVEQNIQYF | . | TRBV10-3 | . | TRBJ2-4
TGTGCCAGCAGTTTATTACCGGGAGTGTGGGCTTTCTTT | CASSLLPGVWAFF | . | TRBV27 | . | TRBJ1-1
TGTGCCAGCACCCCCGCGGAGCGAGAGACCCAGTACTTC | CASTPAERETQYF | . | TRBV28 | few | TRBJ2-5
TGTGCCAGCTCACGCGGGACCACAGATACGCAGTATTTT | CASSRGTTDTQYF | . | TRBV18 | many | TRBJ2-3
TGCAGTGCTCTAGAGAGGCGTTCACCCCTCCACTTT | CSALERRSPLHF | . | TRBV20-1 | . | TRBJ1-6
TGTGCCAGCAGTTTTGCGGACATTCAGTACTTC | CASSFADIQYF | . | TRBV27 | . | TRBJ2-4
TGCGCCAGCAGCACCCGGACAGGGAGGGATGGCTACACCTTC | CASSTRTGRDGYTF | TRBD1 | TRBV5-1 | . | TRBJ1-2
TGCGCCAGCTCCACGGGGAGGGAGACCCAGTACTTC | CASSTGRETQYF | . | TRBV5-1 | . | TRBJ2-5
TGTGCCAGCAGGACACAGGGGATGAGAGGTCAGCCCCAGCATTTT | CASRTQGMRGQPQHF | . | TRBV21-1 | many | TRBJ1-5
TGTGCCAGCAGCCCAACTGATATCTACAATGAGCAGTTCTTC | CASSPTDIYNEQFF | . | TRBV7-9 | few | TRBJ2-1
TGTGCCAGCTCACCGATCAATGAGCAGTTCTTC | CASSPINEQFF | . | TRBV18 | few | TRBJ2-1
TGTGCCAGCAGCCAGAAACCGGGACTGGGCCCTCAAAAACTGTTTTTT | CASSQKPGLGPQKLFF | . | TRBV5-6 | . | TRBJ1-4
TGTGCCATCAGCCGGGACGGTTACGAGCAGTACTTC | CAISRDGYEQYF | . | TRBV10-3 | few | TRBJ2-7
TGTGCCAGCAGTTTACAGGGCGGGGGCTACACCTTC | CASSLQGGGYTF | . | TRBV12-3/TRBV12-4 | . | TRBJ1-2
TGTGCCAGCACTGCAATAGCGGGGTTCGAGACCCAGTACTTC | CASTAIAGFETQYF | TRBD2 | TRBV7-2 | . | TRBJ2-5
TGTGCCAGCAAGGGGGGAACAGGAGGGGGCTACTATGGCTACACCTTC | CASKGGTGGGYYGYTF | TRBD1 | TRBV6-5 | few | TRBJ1-2
TGTGCCAGCAGTCCCCCTGGGGGCAGGGCCTACGAGCAGTACTTC | CASSPPGGRAYEQYF | . | TRBV25-1 | . | TRBJ2-7
TGTGCCAGCAGTGGTCCCACCGGGACAGGGTATGGCTACACCTTC | CASSGPTGTGYGYTF | TRBD1 | TRBV6-1 | . | TRBJ1-2
TGCGCCAGCAGCCAGGCTCGGACATTAAAGCGTGGCTACACCTTC | CASSQARTLKRGYTF | . | TRBV4-1 | . | TRBJ1-2
TGCGCCAGCAGCGCGGGGGTATCCCAAGAGACCCAGTACTTC | CASSAGVSQETQYF | TRBD2 | TRBV5-1 | few | TRBJ2-5